One sample yielded the 16 T cell receptor beta chains listed below, sequenced in a study of CD8+CD57+ T cells in acquired aplastic anemia. The template used for profiling TCR beta VDJ and CDR3 was genomic DNA. TCRdb ran MiXCR on the reads and lists one entry per CDR3 protein. The table records 350,000 to 450,000 distinct CDR3 sequences, approximately 70% of them present only once. Sequenced material: sorted CD4+, CD8+, or CD8+CD57+ T cells (not recorded which) from PBMCs. These receptors came from a human donor in good health, serving as a control.

To note about this clonotype: The germline gene is not matched at one end of the junction; a read error may be the cause. The rearrangement uses TRBV9 and TRBJ2-2; tentatively, D is TRBD1 (6 bases). The CDR3 is 20 residues long. CDR1 SGDLS and CDR2 YYNGEE come from the germline V gene. CDR3 amino acids: CASSLLGRLPLGANTRELFF. For the CDR3, the DNA is TGTGCCAGCAGCTTACTGGGCCGGCTGCCCCTGGGGGCCAACACCAGGGAGCTGTTTTTT.

This clonotype was recorded many times. The V and J genes are TRBV7-2 and TRBJ1-2, with 12 bases aligning to TRBD1. Germline assignment: CDR1 SGHTA and CDR2 FQGNSA. The V gene end was trimmed by 5 bases and the J gene end by 7 bases; junction bases not matched to a gene: 11. The CDR3 covers 16 residues. CDR3 amino acids: CASSMSPGQGASGYTF. The CDR3 DNA reads as TGTGCCAGCAGCATGAGCCCGGGACAGGGGGCTTCTGGCTACACCTTC.

A few counts support this clonotype. Being one base from a much bigger clone, this may be a read error. This chain connects TRBV6-1 to TRBJ1-5; D remains unclear. The CDR3 has 14 amino acids. Germline V CDR1 and CDR2: MNHNS, SASEGT. The CDR3 DNA reads as TGTGCCAGCAGTGAACAGCCTAGCAATCAGCCCCGGCATTTT. Its protein is CASSEQPSNQPRHF.

This chain links TRBV6-2 or TRBV6-3 with TRBJ1-2, with a tentative D call TRBD1 (6 bases). V lost 6 bases and J lost 4, with 15 bases in between. The CDR3 is made up of 14 amino acids. Germline values: CDR1 MNHEY, CDR2 SVGEGT. The CDR3 DNA is TGTGCCAGCAGGGGTGGGACAAGTGTCTATGGCTACACCTTC. Translation: CASRGGTSVYGYTF.

This clonotype was counted at least ten times. This rearrangement joins TRBV2 to TRBJ2-7; TRBD1 matches 9 bases. The CDR3 is 12 residues long. With V trimmed by 6 bases and J by 10 bases, 7 bases remained unmatched. Looked up from germline, CDR1 is SNHLY and CDR2 is FYNNEI. DNA for the CDR3: TGTGCCAGCAGAAAGGACAGGGGCCCACAGTACTTC. It specifies CASRKDRGPQYF. Variable domain in full (rest from reference TRBV2 and TRBJ2-7): EPEVTQTPSHQVTQMGQEVILRCVPISNHLYFYWYRQILGQKVEFLVSFYNNEISEKSEIFDDQFSVERPDGSNFTLKIRSTKLEDSAMYFCASRKDRGPQYFGPGTRLTVT.

The table lists this clonotype with a few counts. The rearrangement uses TRBV2 and TRBJ1-2; TRBD1 matches 7 bases. Losses at the gene ends were 6 bases for V and 8 bases for J; bases not matched to a gene: 21. This CDR3 contains 17 residues. Germline V gene data show CDR1 as SNHLY and CDR2 as FYNNEI. The CDR3 nucleotides read TGTGCCAGCAGCTCCACCCTCACAGGGGATTCTTCCTCCGGCTACACCTTC. Amino acid sequence: CASSSTLTGDSSSGYTF.

This clonotype was detected a few times. The chain recombines TRBV7-2 with TRBJ1-1; TRBD1 aligns across 8 bases. The germline gives CDR1 SGHTA, CDR2 FQGNSA. The CDR3 has 14 residues. Unmatched junction bases numbered 9, after V lost 5 bases and J lost 7 bases. CDR3 amino acids: CASSLVQGDGEAFF. In DNA, the CDR3 is TGTGCCAGCAGCCTCGTACAGGGGGATGGTGAAGCTTTCTTT. The whole variable domain, remainder taken from reference TRBV7-2 and TRBJ1-1, is GAGVSQSPSNKVTEKGKDVELRCDPISGHTALYWYRQSLGQGLEFLIYFQGNSAPDKSGLPSDRFSAERTGGSVSTLTIQRTQQEDSAVYLCASSLVQGDGEAFFGQGTRLTVV.

Note on this clonotype: The junction shows a germline mismatch at one end, possibly a read error. The chain uses TRBV29-1 and TRBJ1-3; D is ambiguous. This CDR3 region has 11 residues. The germline gives CDR1 SQVTM, CDR2 ANQGSEA. The CDR3 nucleotides read TGTAGCGTTGAAATTGGAAACACCATATATTTT. This encodes CSVEIGNTIYF. Looking up the rest from reference TRBV29-1 and TRBJ1-3 gives the full variable domain: SAVISQKPSRDICQRGTSLTIQCQVDSQVTMMFWYRQQPGQSLTLIATANQGSEATYESGFVIDKFPISRPNLTFSTLTVSNMSPEDSSIYLCSVEIGNTIYFGEGSWLTVV.

Points on this clonotype: This could be a read error, since a much larger clone is one nucleotide away. This chain uses TRBV13 with TRBJ1-2, with 8 bases aligning to TRBD1. The CDR3 totals 13 residues. CDR1 PRHDT and CDR2 FYEKMQ come from the germline V gene (reference sequence). CDR3 nucleotide sequence: TGTGCCAGCAGCATCGACAGGGGTTCTGGCTACATCTTC. Protein product: CASSIDRGSGYIF.

The chain has TRBV9 and TRBJ1-1, with D tentatively TRBD1 (6 bases). The germline V and J ends were trimmed by 3 bases and 4 bases, with 16 bases remaining between them. CDR1 is SGDLS and CDR2 is YYNGEE in the germline V gene. The CDR3 extends over 15 amino acids. CDR3 sequence: CASSEGRGRVTEAFF. The CDR3 DNA sequence: TGTGCCAGCAGCGAGGGCAGGGGAAGGGTCACTGAAGCTTTCTTT.

This clonotype was seen repeatedly, ten times or more. The chain is built from TRBV2 and TRBJ1-2, with TRBD1 identical over 8 bases. CDR1 and CDR2 (germline): SNHLY, FYNNEI. V shed 2 bases and J 4 bases; nucleotides not matched to a gene: 6. There are 15 residues in the CDR3. The CDR3 region is CASSEHQGAFYGYTF. The CDR3 bases are TGTGCCAGCAGTGAACATCAGGGGGCATTCTATGGCTACACCTTC.

About this clonotype: The CDR3 does not close with the conserved phenylalanine or tryptophan, likely indicating a read error. The limits of the CDR3 on the DNA are not certain, so only TCRdb's listed CDR3 is given. The chain recombines TRBV19 with TRBJ1-3. The CDR3 is 16 residues long, counting both termini. Germline CDR1 and CDR2: LNHDA and SQIVND (reference sequence). CDR3 sequence reads: CASSPGLGTQYFGPGI.

For this clonotype: One end of the junction does not line up with germline, which may come from a read error. The chain employs TRBV5-1 and TRBJ2-5; D is possibly TRBD2 (5 bases). Germline values: CDR1 SGHRS, CDR2 YFSETQ. The length of the CDR3 is 14 residues. CDR3 bases: TGTGCCAGCAGACGTCCGGCTGGAGGACAGACCCAGTACTTC. It translates to CASRRPAGGQTQYF.

This clonotype came up once. The rearrangement uses TRBV5-6 and TRBJ2-1; no clear D gene. The germline V gene has CDR1 SGHDT and CDR2 YYEEEE. The CDR3 length is 13 residues. Trimming stripped 3 bases from V and 8 bases from J, with 12 bases between. The CDR3 coding sequence is TGTGCCAGCAGCTGGTATGCCTGTTATGAGCAGTTCTTC. It encodes CASSWYACYEQFF.

Points on this clonotype: The conserved phenylalanine or tryptophan normally closing the CDR3 is absent here, so this likely arose from a read error. No DNA is shown, since the ends of the CDR3 on it are uncertain; the CDR3 is the one TCRdb lists. The chain recombines TRBV7-7 with TRBJ2-7; the listed D gene, TRBD2, was not tested against the DNA. A total of 13 residues make up the CDR3, ends included. In germline, CDR1 is SSHAT, CDR2 FNYEAQ (reference sequence). The CDR3 region is CASSVARGSGNNI.

The chain joins TRBV7-6 to TRBJ1-1; tentative D call: TRBD1 (5 bases). The CDR3 consists of 13 residues. Germline-derived CDR1 and CDR2 are SGHVS and FNYEAQ. The V end was cut by 0 bases, the J end by 7 bases, with 9 bases between. CDR3 region: CASSLAATDEAFF. CDR3 nucleotide sequence: TGTGCCAGCAGCTTAGCGGCGACAGATGAAGCTTTCTTT. The whole variable domain, filled in from reference TRBV7-6 and TRBJ1-1, reads GAGVSQSPRYKVTKRGQDVALRCDPISGHVSLYWYRQALGQGPEFLTYFNYEAQQDKSGLPNDRFSAERPEGSISTLTIQRTEQRDSAMYRCASSLAATDEAFFGQGTRLTVV.